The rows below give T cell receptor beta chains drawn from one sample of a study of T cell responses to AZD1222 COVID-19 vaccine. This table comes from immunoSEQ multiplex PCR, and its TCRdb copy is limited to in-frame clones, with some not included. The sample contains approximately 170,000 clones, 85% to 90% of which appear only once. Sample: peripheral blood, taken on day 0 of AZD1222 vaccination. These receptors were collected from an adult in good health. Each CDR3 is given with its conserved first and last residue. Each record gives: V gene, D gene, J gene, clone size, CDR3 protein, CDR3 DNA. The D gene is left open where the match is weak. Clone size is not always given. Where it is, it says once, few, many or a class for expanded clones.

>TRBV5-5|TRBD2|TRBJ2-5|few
CASSLAKPSGLGETQYF
TGTGCCAGCAGCTTGGCCAAACCTAGCGGGCTAGGAGAGACCCAGTACTTC
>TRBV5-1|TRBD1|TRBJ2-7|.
CASSLNRGPYEQYF
TGCGCCAGCAGCTTGAACAGGGGGCCCTACGAGCAGTACTTC
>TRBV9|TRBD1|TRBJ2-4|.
CASSGSDRDIQYF
TGTGCCAGCAGCGGAAGTGACAGGGACATTCAGTACTTC
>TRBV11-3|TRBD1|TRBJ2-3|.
CASSLGPGQGPITDTQYF
TGTGCCAGCAGCTTAGGCCCGGGACAGGGGCCGATCACAGATACGCAGTATTTT
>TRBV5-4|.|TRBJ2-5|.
CASSFSHPQETQYF
TGTGCCAGCAGCTTCTCACATCCTCAAGAGACCCAGTACTTC
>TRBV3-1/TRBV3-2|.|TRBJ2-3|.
CASSQEAGGLRPDTQYF
TGTGCCAGCAGCCAAGAAGCAGGTGGACTACGCCCAGATACGCAGTATTTT
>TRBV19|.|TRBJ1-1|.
CASSIGVNTEAFF
TGTGCCAGTAGTATAGGCGTGAACACTGAAGCTTTCTTT
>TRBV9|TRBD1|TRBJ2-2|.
CASSVADRKTGELFF
TGTGCCAGCAGCGTAGCGGACAGGAAGACCGGGGAGCTGTTTTTT
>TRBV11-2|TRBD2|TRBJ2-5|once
CASSSTSLTQYF
TGTGCCAGCAGCTCGACTAGCCTAACCCAGTACTTC
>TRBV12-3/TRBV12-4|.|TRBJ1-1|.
CASGLNTEAFF
TGTGCCAGCGGCTTGAACACTGAAGCTTTCTTT
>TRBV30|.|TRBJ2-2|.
CAWSVGQPGELFF
TGTGCCTGGAGTGTAGGACAGCCCGGGGAGCTGTTTTTT
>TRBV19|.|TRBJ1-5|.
CASDDRKQGYPNQPQHF
TGTGCCAGTGATGACCGAAAACAGGGATACCCCAATCAGCCCCAGCATTTT
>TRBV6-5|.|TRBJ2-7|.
CASSQDRYEQYF
TGTGCCAGCAGTCAGGACAGATACGAGCAGTACTTC
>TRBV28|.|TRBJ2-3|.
CASNSRGAPWDTQYF
TGTGCCAGCAACTCACGGGGGGCCCCTTGGGATACGCAGTATTTT
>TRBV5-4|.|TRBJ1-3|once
CASSFDKMGNTIYF
TGTGCCAGCAGCTTTGACAAGATGGGAAACACCATATATTTT
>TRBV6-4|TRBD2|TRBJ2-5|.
CASSDSSGGGETQYF
TGTGCCAGCAGTGACAGTAGCGGGGGTGGAGAGACCCAGTACTTC
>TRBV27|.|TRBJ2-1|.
CASSLSGGGAYNEQFF
TGTGCCAGCAGTTTATCAGGGGGGGGCGCGTACAATGAGCAGTTCTTC
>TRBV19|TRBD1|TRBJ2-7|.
CASSRDRERNEQYF
TGTGCCAGTAGCCGGGACAGGGAAAGAAACGAGCAGTACTTC
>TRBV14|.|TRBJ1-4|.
CASSQGPPRDTSVGKLFF
TGTGCCAGCAGCCAAGGCCCGCCCCGGGACACCTCGGTCGGAAAACTGTTTTTT
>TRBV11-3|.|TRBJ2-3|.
CASSLDGVEDTQYF
TGTGCCAGCAGCTTAGACGGGGTGGAAGATACGCAGTATTTT
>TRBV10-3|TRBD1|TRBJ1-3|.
CAISGTGGTGNTIYF
TGTGCCATCAGCGGGACAGGGGGCACTGGAAACACCATATATTTT
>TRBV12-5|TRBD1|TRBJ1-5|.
CASGLVLGQGNQPQHF
TGTGCTAGTGGTTTGGTACTAGGACAGGGCAATCAGCCCCAGCATTTT
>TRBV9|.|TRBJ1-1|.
CASSVVLGTEAFF
TGTGCCAGCAGCGTAGTCTTGGGCACTGAAGCTTTCTTT
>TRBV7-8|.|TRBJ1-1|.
CASSLGGGTSGTEAFF
TGTGCCAGCAGCTTAGGAGGTGGGACGTCGGGCACTGAAGCTTTCTTT
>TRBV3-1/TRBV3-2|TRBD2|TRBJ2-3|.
CASSGRAGYTDTQYF
TGTGCCAGCAGTGGGAGGGCGGGGTACACAGATACGCAGTATTTT
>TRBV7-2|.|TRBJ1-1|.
CASSFPPVMNTEAFF
TGTGCCAGCAGCTTCCCGCCAGTCATGAACACTGAAGCTTTCTTT
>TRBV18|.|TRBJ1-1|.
CASSPLVGANTEAFF
TGTGCCAGCTCACCCCTGGTAGGGGCGAACACTGAAGCTTTCTTT
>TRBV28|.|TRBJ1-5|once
CASSLVETGHQPQHF
TGTGCCAGCAGTTTAGTTGAGACAGGACACCAGCCCCAGCATTTT
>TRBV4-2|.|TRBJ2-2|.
CASSQVEAGHTGELFF
TGTGCCAGCAGCCAAGTTGAGGCGGGGCACACCGGGGAGCTGTTTTTT
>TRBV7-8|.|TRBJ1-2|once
CASSLIKGPEVLNYGYTF
TGTGCCAGCAGCTTAATAAAAGGCCCCGAGGTACTTAACTATGGCTACACCTTC
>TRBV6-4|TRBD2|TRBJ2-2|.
CASSDVGGFTGELFF
TGTGCCAGCAGTGACGTCGGGGGGTTCACCGGGGAGCTGTTTTTT
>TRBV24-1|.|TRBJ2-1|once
CATSDSYRENEQFF
TGTGCCACCAGTGATTCTTACAGGGAAAATGAGCAGTTCTTC
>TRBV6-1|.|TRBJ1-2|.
CASSGFVRPSSSSYGYTF
TGTGCCAGCAGTGGCTTCGTTAGGCCGTCGTCGTCTAGCTATGGCTACACCTTC
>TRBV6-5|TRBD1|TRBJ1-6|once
CASTRDRGNSPLHF
TGTGCCAGCACCCGGGACAGGGGGAATTCACCCCTCCACTTT
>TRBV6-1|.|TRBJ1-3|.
CASSEAGFSGNTIYF
TGTGCCAGCAGTGAAGCGGGCTTCTCTGGAAACACCATATATTTT
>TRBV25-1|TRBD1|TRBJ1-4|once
CASSEGQVNEKLFF
TGTGCCAGCAGTGAGGGACAGGTTAATGAAAAACTGTTTTTT
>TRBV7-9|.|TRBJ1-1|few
CASRSETGERAWNTEAFF
TGTGCCAGCAGGTCCGAAACAGGCGAGCGAGCCTGGAACACTGAAGCTTTCTTT
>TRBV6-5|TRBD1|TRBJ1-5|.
CASSLRGHGNQPQHF
TGTGCCAGCAGTTTGAGGGGGCATGGCAATCAGCCCCAGCATTTT
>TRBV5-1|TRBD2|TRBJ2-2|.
CASSSRGGTGELFF
TGCGCCAGCAGCTCCCGGGGGGGCACCGGGGAGCTGTTTTTT
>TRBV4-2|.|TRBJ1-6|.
CASSYTPGLYNSPLHF
TGTGCCAGCAGCTATACTCCGGGACTATATAATTCACCCCTCCACTTT
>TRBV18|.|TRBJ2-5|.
CASSPRRSGEGETQYF
TGTGCCAGCTCACCTCGGCGATCTGGGGAAGGAGAGACCCAGTACTTC
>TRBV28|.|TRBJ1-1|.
CASWGGQNTEAFF
TGTGCCAGCTGGGGGGGACAGAACACTGAAGCTTTCTTT
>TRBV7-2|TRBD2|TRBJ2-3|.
CASSLRLAGGVTDTQYF
TGTGCCAGCAGTTTAAGACTAGCGGGGGGGGTCACAGATACGCAGTATTTT
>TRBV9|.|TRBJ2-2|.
CASSVSGTASVGELFF
TGTGCCAGCAGCGTCTCCGGGACTGCCTCAGTCGGGGAGCTGTTTTTT
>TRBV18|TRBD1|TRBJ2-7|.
CASSPYRGYEQYF
TGTGCCAGCTCACCATACAGGGGTTACGAGCAGTACTTC
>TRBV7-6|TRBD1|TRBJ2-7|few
CASSRSGTGGYEQYF
TGTGCCAGCAGCCGGTCAGGGACAGGGGGCTACGAGCAGTACTTC
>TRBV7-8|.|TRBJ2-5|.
CASSLAWSIQETQYF
TGTGCCAGCAGCTTAGCGTGGTCTATTCAAGAGACCCAGTACTTC
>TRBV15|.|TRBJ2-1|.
CATSRGAGGPGDEQFF
TGTGCCACCAGCAGAGGTGCCGGGGGGCCCGGAGATGAGCAGTTCTTC
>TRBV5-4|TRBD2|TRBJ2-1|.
CASSLGTSGGSYNEQFF
TGTGCCAGCAGCTTGGGAACTAGCGGGGGCTCCTACAATGAGCAGTTCTTC
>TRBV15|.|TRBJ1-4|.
CATSRDLGTNEKLFF
TGTGCCACCAGCAGAGATTTAGGCACTAATGAAAAACTGTTTTTT
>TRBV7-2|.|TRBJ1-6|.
CASSLDSPLHF
TGTGCCAGCAGCTTAGATTCACCCCTCCACTTT
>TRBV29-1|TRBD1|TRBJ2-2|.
CSAMDRRGELFF
TGCAGCGCAATGGACAGGAGGGGGGAGCTGTTTTTT
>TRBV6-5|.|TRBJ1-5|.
CASSESYSNQPQHF
TGTGCCAGCTCAGAGTCCTATAGCAATCAGCCCCAGCATTTT
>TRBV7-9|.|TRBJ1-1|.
CASRPNGVNTEAFF
TGTGCCAGCCGACCCAATGGGGTGAACACTGAAGCTTTCTTT